The 28 T cell receptor beta chains presented below share a single source sample, sequenced in a study of identical twins. TCRdb reprocessed the 5' RACE reads via MiXCR and lists one record per CDR3 protein. The sample shows some 710,000 distinct CDR3 sequences, over 5% of them seen only once. Sequenced sample: naive T cells sorted from blood. All receptors derive from a man between 18 and 35 years old in good health.

This clonotype was counted between two and nine times. The V call is TRBV30, the J call TRBJ2-2, with 7 bases matching TRBD2. Trimming took 4 bases from V and 5 from J; bases not matched to a gene: 10. Germline V gene data show CDR1 as GTSNPN and CDR2 as SVGIG (reference sequence). The CDR3 covers 15 residues. In DNA form, the CDR3 reads TGTGCCTGGACCAAGCACTCCGGGAGGACCGGGGAGCTGTTTTTT. Translation: CAWTKHSGRTGELFF.

This clonotype occurred a few times. This chain connects TRBV10-3 to TRBJ2-1; TRBD2 is a possible D gene (5 bases). There are 16 residues in the CDR3. The V gene lost 0 bases and the J gene lost 0 bases, with 9 bases spanning the gap. The germline V gene encodes CDR1 ENHRY and CDR2 SYGVKD. This chain's CDR3 is CAISESFRGSYNEQFF. The CDR3 DNA reads as TGTGCCATCAGTGAGTCGTTTCGGGGCTCCTACAATGAGCAGTTCTTC.

The rearrangement uses TRBV12-3 or TRBV12-4 and TRBJ1-3; D gene ambiguous. Trimming left V 11 bases short and J 1 base short, with 15 bases between. The CDR3 runs 14 residues. The CDR3 protein is CAGSLGVSGNTIYF. In nucleotides, the CDR3 is TGTGCCGGGTCGTTAGGAGTATCTGGAAACACCATATATTTT.

This clonotype was recorded at least ten times. The chain uses TRBV12-3 or TRBV12-4 and TRBJ2-7; 10 bases fit TRBD2. The V and J ends lost 6 bases and 7 bases, in that order; junction bases with no gene match: 9. The CDR3 length is 14 residues. The DNA for the CDR3 is TGTGCCAGCAGAGGACTAGCGGAACCTAGTGAGCAGTACTTC. Translation gives CASRGLAEPSEQYF.

This clonotype was seen a handful of times. J is TRBJ2-4 and V is TRBV15; possibly TRBD2 for D (5 bases). Trimming took off 8 bases at V and 0 bases at J, with 8 bases between the two ends. Germline CDR1 is LNHNV and CDR2 is YYDKDF (reference sequence). CDR3 length equals 13 residues. In nucleotides, the CDR3 is TGTGCCACCTCGGAGGAAGCCAAAAACATTCAGTACTTC. It encodes CATSEEAKNIQYF.

This clonotype was seen ten or more times. The chain recombines TRBV7-2 with TRBJ2-7; possibly TRBD2 for D (5 bases). Per the germline V gene, CDR1 is SGHTA and CDR2 is FQGNSA. There are 13 residues in the CDR3. V lost 5 bases and J 5 bases, leaving 13 bases between the germline ends. CDR3 nucleotides: TGTGCCAGCAGCCGGAAGACGGGGAACGAGCAGTACTTC. Its protein is CASSRKTGNEQYF. The full variable domain, in which reference TRBV7-2 and TRBJ2-7 provide the parts outside the CDR3, is GAGVSQSPSNKVTEKGKDVELRCDPISGHTALYWYRQSLGQGLEFLIYFQGNSAPDKSGLPSDRFSAERTGGSVSTLTIQRTQQEDSAVYLCASSRKTGNEQYFGPGTRLTVT.

Only a few counts were recorded for this clonotype. V gene TRBV11-2 combines with J gene TRBJ1-5, with D possibly matching TRBD1 (6 bases). Germline assignment: CDR1 SGHAT and CDR2 FQNNGV. The CDR3 covers 13 residues. V lost 4 bases to trimming and J lost 7 bases, with 11 bases between them. CDR3 sequence (DNA): TGTGCCAGCAGCTCCCAGGGGAGGCAGCCCCAGCATTTT. It specifies CASSSQGRQPQHF.

The sample holds many counts of this clonotype. The genes are TRBV29-1 and TRBJ2-5, with 8 nucleotides matching TRBD2. Germline V CDR1 and CDR2: SQVTM, ANQGSEA. This CDR3 region has 14 residues. Losses at the gene ends were 6 bases for V and 1 base for J; bases not matched to a gene: 7. CDR3 bases: TGCAGCGTCTCACGAGGGACTAGCCAAGAGACCCAGTACTTC. Protein product: CSVSRGTSQETQYF. Variable domain in full (rest from reference TRBV29-1 and TRBJ2-5): SAVISQKPSRDICQRGTSLTIQCQVDSQVTMMFWYRQQPGQSLTLIATANQGSEATYESGFVIDKFPISRPNLTFSTLTVSNMSPEDSSIYLCSVSRGTSQETQYFGPGTRLLVL.

This clonotype appeared many times. The chain combines TRBV5-6 with TRBJ1-6; D ambiguous. The CDR3 is 11 amino acids. Germline CDR1 SGHDT, CDR2 YYEEEE. The V end was cut by 4 bases, the J end by 10 bases, with 6 bases between. The CDR3 DNA is TGTGCCAGCAGCGGTGACTCACCCCTCCACTTT. This sequence encodes CASSGDSPLHF.

V and J are TRBV24-1 and TRBJ2-1, with 10 bases fitting TRBD2. Losses at the gene ends were 4 bases for V and 9 bases for J; bases not matched to a gene: 8. The CDR3 loop spans 15 amino acids. CDR1 and CDR2 from the germline V gene are KGHDR and SFDVKD. The CDR3 DNA follows: TGTGCCACCAGTGAATTAGCGGGAGGCTCGGTTGAGCAGTTCTTC. This translates into CATSELAGGSVEQFF.

The chain is built from TRBV4-3 and TRBJ2-7; TRBD2 is a possible D gene (5 bases). The CDR3 sequence is 15 residues long. Germline V gene lookup returns CDR1 LGHNA and CDR2 YSLEER. V was pared by 3 bases and J by 3 bases, with 15 bases between. The CDR3 is CASSQMRVASYEQYF. In DNA form, the CDR3 reads TGCGCCAGCAGCCAGATGAGGGTGGCTAGCTACGAGCAGTACTTC.

V and J are TRBV7-2 and TRBJ2-3, with 8 bases aligning to TRBD2. V shed 6 bases, J shed 7 bases, and the junction held 9 bases outside the gene matches. CDR3 length equals 14 residues. The germline gives CDR1 SGHTA, CDR2 FQGNSA. The CDR3 sequence: CASRPLADTYTQYF. CDR3 nucleotide sequence: TGTGCCAGCAGACCACTAGCGGACACTTATACGCAGTATTTT.

This clonotype was detected ten times or more. This sequence joins TRBV12-3 or TRBV12-4 and TRBJ2-7, with D possibly TRBD1 on 5 matching bases. This CDR3 spans 13 amino acids. Between the trimmed V and J ends, which lost 3 bases and 7 bases, there was a span of 13 bases. This CDR3 is CASSLGRVGEQYV. The DNA of the CDR3 is TGTGCCAGCAGTTTGGGCAGGGTGGGAGAGCAGTACGTC.

This clonotype appeared once. Given a much more abundant clone one base away, this may be a read error. The chain recombines TRBV10-3 with TRBJ2-7, with 9 bases aligning to TRBD1. Trimming took 2 bases from V and 6 from J; bases not matched to a gene: 8. The CDR3 is 15 amino acids. Germline CDR1 reads ENHRY; CDR2 reads SYGVKD. The CDR3 spells CAISEPDRGRGEQYF. CDR3 sequence (DNA): TGTGCCATCAGTGAGCCGGACAGGGGTCGGGGCGAGCAGTACTTC.

The chain is built from TRBV20-1 and TRBJ1-6, with D hard to call. This CDR3 is 15 amino acids long. Trimming stripped 5 bases from V and 6 bases from J, with 17 bases between. Germline CDR1 DFQATT, CDR2 SNEGSKA (reference sequence). The CDR3 bases are TGCAGTGCTCCCCCGGCAGGCTACTCTAATTCACCCCTCCACTTT. It is translated as CSAPPAGYSNSPLHF.

This clonotype came up a few times. V usage is TRBV5-1 and J usage is TRBJ2-1, with D hard to call. The CDR3 is 14 amino acids. V was shortened by 1 base and J by 8 bases, with 13 bases between the two germline ends. Germline assignment: CDR1 SGHRS and CDR2 YFSETQ. The CDR3 DNA is TGCGCCAGCAGCTTGTCCACTAAGGGCGATGAGCAGTTCTTC. Translated, it gives CASSLSTKGDEQFF. Based on the CDR3 plus reference TRBV5-1 and TRBJ2-1, the full variable domain is KAGVTQTPRYLIKTRGQQVTLSCSPISGHRSVSWYQQTPGQGLQFLFEYFSETQRNKGNFPGRFSGRQFSNSRSEMNVSTLELGDSALYLCASSLSTKGDEQFFGPGTRLTVL.

The V and J genes are TRBV4-2 and TRBJ2-7, with 9 bases lining up with TRBD2. This CDR3 is built from 20 residues. Germline CDR1 is LGHNA and CDR2 is YNFKEQ. V shed 0 bases, J shed 6 bases, and the junction held 21 bases outside the gene matches. The CDR3 protein is CASSQDLEGTSGLAMREQYF. The CDR3 nucleotides read TGTGCCAGCAGCCAAGATCTAGAGGGTACTAGCGGGTTGGCAATGCGCGAGCAGTACTTC.

This chain links TRBV30 with TRBJ1-1; no firm D call. CDR3 length equals 10 residues. Looked up from germline, CDR1 is GTSNPN and CDR2 is SVGIG (reference sequence). Between the trimmed V and J ends, which lost 8 bases and 7 bases, there was a span of 11 bases. Here the CDR3 reads CAGEVVEAFF. CDR3 DNA: TGTGCCGGAGAAGTGGTTGAAGCTTTCTTT. Variable domain in full (rest from reference TRBV30 and TRBJ1-1): SQTIHQWPATLVQPVGSPLSLECTVEGTSNPNLYWYRQAAGRGLQLLFYSVGIGQISSEVPQNLSASRPQDRQFILSSKKLLLSDSGFYLCAGEVVEAFFGQGTRLTVV.

This chain connects TRBV7-9 to TRBJ1-1, with D tentatively TRBD1 (5 bases). V was shortened by 3 bases and J by 4 bases, with 9 bases between the two germline ends. CDR3 length: 13 residues. The germline CDR1 and CDR2 sequences are SEHNR and FQNEAQ (reference sequence). The CDR3: CASSFDGGTEAFF. The CDR3 DNA reads as TGTGCCAGCAGCTTCGATGGGGGCACTGAAGCTTTCTTT.

This clonotype was found many times. V is TRBV5-1 and J is TRBJ2-3; TRBD2 aligns across 9 bases. CDR1 and CDR2 (germline): SGHRS, YFSETQ. CDR3 length: 18 amino acids. The junction had 9 bases not matched to a gene; V was cut back by 0 bases and J by 1 base. In DNA, the CDR3 is TGCGCCAGCAGCTTGGCTTCTAGCGGGACCTCTGGCACAGATACGCAGTATTTT. Translated: CASSLASSGTSGTDTQYF.

This clonotype turned up a few times. The chain couples TRBV7-9 to TRBJ2-1; TRBD2 matches at 7 bases. The CDR3 spans 15 residues. Trimming at V came to 5 bases and at J to 8 bases, leaving 12 bases not matched to a gene. CDR1 SEHNR and CDR2 FQNEAQ come from the germline V gene (reference sequence). CDR3 protein: CASSLGLAEVDEQFF. For the CDR3, the DNA is TGTGCCAGCAGCCTGGGGCTAGCGGAGGTGGATGAGCAGTTCTTC.

This clonotype appeared many times. The rearrangement uses TRBV5-1 and TRBJ2-5; 7 bases are a match to TRBD2. The CDR3 has 15 amino acids. Trimming removed 4 bases from V and 9 bases from J; junction bases left unmatched: 15. CDR1 is SGHRS and CDR2 is YFSETQ in the germline V gene. The CDR3 loop is CASSRNRLATSAQYF. As DNA, the CDR3 is TGCGCCAGCAGCCGCAATCGACTAGCCACGTCGGCCCAGTACTTC.

This clonotype has ten or more counts. The chain couples TRBV7-9 to TRBJ1-6; no firm D call. CDR3 length equals 13 residues. V was clipped by 4 bases and J by 7 bases, with 8 bases between them. Germline V gene lookup returns CDR1 SEHNR and CDR2 FQNEAQ (reference sequence). For the CDR3, the DNA is TGTGCCAGCAGCTCTTCGCCGAATTCACCCCTCCACTTT. As protein: CASSSSPNSPLHF.

There are many counts of this clonotype. The V call is TRBV27, the J call TRBJ2-1; D might be TRBD2 (6 bases). V lost 3 bases to trimming and J lost 0 bases, with 12 bases between them. This CDR3 is built from 16 residues. Germline V CDR1 and CDR2: MNHEY, SMNVEV (reference sequence). The CDR3 loop is CASSFARLVSYNEQFF. The CDR3 coding sequence is TGTGCCAGCAGTTTTGCTCGACTAGTCTCCTACAATGAGCAGTTCTTC.

In its sample, this clonotype was seen a few times. At one end, the junction sequence differs from germline, possibly due to a read error. The chain is built from TRBV7-2 and TRBJ1-1; 7 nucleotides align to TRBD1. Germline V gives CDR1 SGHTA, CDR2 FQGNSA. The CDR3 sequence is 14 residues long. For the CDR3, the DNA is TGTGCCAGCAGCCTAGCACAGGGGAGCACTGAAGCTTTCTTT. This gives the protein CASSLAQGSTEAFF.

The gene calls are TRBV4-3 and TRBJ2-7; 8 bases agree with TRBD1. There are 15 residues in the CDR3. CDR1 LGHNA and CDR2 YSLEER come from the germline V gene. The ends lost 4 bases at V and 5 bases at J; junction bases unmatched: 10. The CDR3 DNA sequence: TGCGCCAGCAGCCCCGGACAGGGAATTTCCAACGAGCAGTACTTC. It codes for CASSPGQGISNEQYF.

Only a few counts were recorded for this clonotype. This rearrangement joins TRBV6-2 or TRBV6-3 to TRBJ2-1; 9 bases map to TRBD2. Germline-derived CDR1 and CDR2 are MNHEY and SVGEGT. With 2 bases clipped from V and 0 bases from J, the junction kept 8 bases outside the gene matches. The CDR3 sequence is 18 residues long. CDR3 sequence: CASSYIAGEGFSYNEQFF. CDR3 DNA: TGTGCCAGCAGTTACATAGCGGGAGAGGGTTTCTCCTACAATGAGCAGTTCTTC.

This clonotype was recorded at least ten times. The J gene is TRBJ2-1, the V gene TRBV7-6, with TRBD2 as a possible D gene (6 bases). The CDR3 length is 15 residues. Trimming cost V 5 bases and J 4 bases, with 15 bases left between them. Per germline, CDR1 SGHVS and CDR2 FNYEAQ. In DNA form, the CDR3 reads TGTGCCAGCAGCCGAGCGGGCGTGGGATACAATGAGCAGTTCTTC. It encodes CASSRAGVGYNEQFF.